This passage covers 24 T cell receptor beta chains from one sample sequenced in a study of T-cell memory formation after mild COVID-19. TCRdb fed the 5' RACE reads into MiXCR, producing one record per CDR3 protein. The sample lists some 40,000 distinct CDR3 sequences; 5.5% to 7% were seen once. What was sequenced was PBMCs or a T cell subset sorted from them (not recorded which). The source of these receptors is an adult who had mild COVID-19 (a few samples of this study predate the infection). Cell type and time point are not known.

This clonotype was seen repeatedly, ten times or more. The chain employs TRBV27 and TRBJ2-1, with D maybe TRBD1 (5 bases). Deletions cut 10 bases from V and 4 bases from J, with 11 bases between. The length of the CDR3 is 12 residues. The germline V gene has CDR1 MNHEY and CDR2 SMNVEV (reference sequence). Here the CDR3 reads CATQDTYNEQFF. The CDR3 DNA follows: TGTGCCACACAGGACACATACAATGAGCAGTTCTTC.

This clonotype was seen ten or more times. This rearrangement joins TRBV30 to TRBJ2-5, with TRBD1 as a possible D gene (5 bases). The CDR3 spans 14 residues. Germline V gene lookup returns CDR1 GTSNPN and CDR2 SVGIG (reference sequence). V was cut by 0 bases and J by 2 bases, with 10 bases left in between. This CDR3 reads CAWSVGGAQETQYF. The DNA of the CDR3 is TGTGCCTGGAGTGTAGGTGGGGCACAAGAGACCCAGTACTTC.

This clonotype has ten or more counts. Here the CDR3 reads CASSPLGGPYEQYF. The CDR3 DNA sequence: TGTGCCAGCAGTCCCCTAGGAGGCCCCTACGAGCAGTACTTC. The V gene is TRBV6-5, the J gene TRBJ2-7; tentative D call: TRBD2 (5 bases). Germline assignment: CDR1 MNHEY and CDR2 SVGAGI. V lost 5 bases and J lost 2, with 13 bases in between. The CDR3 is 14 residues long.

This clonotype appeared many times. The chain links TRBV10-3 to TRBJ2-1; TRBD1 aligns across 7 bases. V was pared by 10 bases and J by 1 base, with 10 bases of the junction left unmatched. Germline loops: CDR1 ENHRY, CDR2 SYGVKD. CDR3 length: 15 amino acids. The DNA of the CDR3 is TGTGCCACGATAGACAGGGTAGGATCCTACAATGAGCAGTTCTTC. This gives the protein CATIDRVGSYNEQFF.

This clonotype came up once. A read error is possible here, since a much larger clone lies one base away. V and J are TRBV20-1 and TRBJ2-3; 10 bases line up with TRBD2. The CDR3 loop spans 18 amino acids. Germline V CDR1 and CDR2: DFQATT, SNEGSKA (reference sequence). The CDR3 loop is CSARYLSPVLAGADTQCF. Here the CDR3 DNA reads TGCAGTGCTAGATACTTGTCTCCCGTGCTAGCGGGGGCGGATACGCAGTGTTTT.

This sequence joins TRBV29-1 and TRBJ1-1; D is perhaps TRBD1 (6 bases). The CDR3 spans 13 residues. The V gene's germline CDR1 is SQVTM and CDR2 ANQGSEA. The V gene lost 6 bases and the J gene lost 5 bases, with 16 bases spanning the gap. The CDR3 DNA reads TGCAGCGTGGGGGTGGGGGCGTGGACTGAAGCTTTCTTT. Residues: CSVGVGAWTEAFF.

This clonotype has at least ten counts. The chain has TRBV27 and TRBJ1-1, with TRBD1 matching over 7 bases. Per the germline V gene, CDR1 is MNHEY and CDR2 is SMNVEV (reference sequence). CDR3 length equals 13 residues. With 5 bases clipped from V and 5 bases from J, the junction kept 5 bases outside the gene matches. CDR3 in DNA: TGTGCCAGCAGTATAACAGGGGTAACTGAAGCTTTCTTT. This encodes CASSITGVTEAFF.

This clonotype was counted ten times or more. V is TRBV5-1 and J is TRBJ2-2, with 13 nucleotides matching TRBD2. Germline V lookup: CDR1 SGHRS, CDR2 YFSETQ. Trimming cost V 8 bases and J 4 bases; bases outside gene matches: 17. This CDR3 spans 19 amino acids. The CDR3 DNA reads as TGCGCCAGTAGAGCCTCCCTTTCACTAGCGGGAGGGCTCACCGGGGAGCTGTTTTTT. It encodes CASRASLSLAGGLTGELFF.

This clonotype was counted only a few times. This chain links TRBV27 with TRBJ2-7; no definite D call. CDR3 size: 12 residues. CDR1 and CDR2 (germline): MNHEY, SMNVEV (reference sequence). Trimming cost V 0 bases and J 5 bases, with 5 bases left between them. This chain's CDR3 is CASSLSGHEQYF. The CDR3 DNA is TGTGCCAGCAGTTTATCAGGGCACGAGCAGTACTTC.

This clonotype was detected only a few times. The rearrangement joins TRBV6-1 to TRBJ2-1, with a weak D call TRBD2 (5 bases). Germline CDR1 and CDR2: MNHNS and SASEGT. Trimming pared 4 bases from V and 5 bases from J, leaving 15 bases between. This CDR3 has 15 residues. CDR3 coding DNA: TGTGCCAGCAGTGTCCCCACCGGGATCGACAATGAGCAGTTCTTC. It codes for CASSVPTGIDNEQFF.

This rearrangement joins TRBV3-1 to TRBJ1-1, with unresolved D. The ends were cut back, 7 bases at V and 6 bases at J, with 12 bases in the middle. There are 12 residues in the CDR3. Germline values: CDR1 LGHDT, CDR2 YNNKEL (reference sequence). The CDR3 sequence is CASKGAGSEAFF. CDR3 nucleotides: TGTGCCAGCAAGGGCGCTGGATCTGAAGCTTTCTTT. The whole variable domain, filled in from reference TRBV3-1 and TRBJ1-1, reads DTAVSQTPKYLVTQMGNDKSIKCEQNLGHDTMYWYKQDSKKFLKIMFSYNNKELIINETVPNRFSPKSPDKAHLNLHINSLELGDSAVYFCASKGAGSEAFFGQGTRLTVV.

This clonotype was seen only a few times. J is TRBJ1-1 and V is TRBV12-3 or TRBV12-4; D might be TRBD1 (6 bases). The V end was cut by 5 bases, the J end by 5 bases, with 9 bases between. There are 12 residues in the CDR3. This CDR3 is CASSDRFTEAFF. The CDR3 coding sequence is TGTGCCAGCAGTGACAGGTTTACTGAAGCTTTCTTT.

This clonotype was detected only a few times. J is TRBJ2-3 and V is TRBV15; possible D gene TRBD2, 5 bases. This CDR3 is built from 12 residues. The germline V gene has CDR1 LNHNV and CDR2 YYDKDF (reference sequence). V lost 8 bases and J 0 bases, leaving 6 bases between the germline ends. The CDR3 DNA reads TGTGCCACCGGGAGTAGCACAGATACGCAGTATTTT. Amino acids: CATGSSTDTQYF.

The V gene is TRBV6-2 or TRBV6-3, the J gene TRBJ2-6, with 12 positions matching TRBD2. In germline, CDR1 is MNHEY, CDR2 SVGEGT. V shed 5 bases and J 0 bases; nucleotides not matched to a gene: 5. The CDR3 contains 18 residues. The CDR3 loop reads CASSQASGGASGANVLTF. DNA of the CDR3: TGTGCCAGCAGTCAGGCTAGCGGGGGGGCCTCTGGGGCCAACGTCCTGACTTTC.

This clonotype was counted many times. The chain couples TRBV3-1 to TRBJ1-5; 7 bases agree with TRBD1. The CDR3 extends over 15 amino acids. Trimming at V came to 1 base and at J to 4 bases, leaving 4 bases not matched to a gene. Germline V gene lookup returns CDR1 LGHDT and CDR2 YNNKEL (reference sequence). The CDR3 protein is CASSQATGFNQPQHF. The CDR3 nucleotides read TGTGCCAGCAGCCAAGCGACAGGGTTTAATCAGCCCCAGCATTTT.

This chain joins TRBV7-8 and TRBJ1-4; TRBD1 is a possible D gene (6 bases). CDR1 and CDR2 from the germline V gene are SGHVS and FQNEAQ. CDR3 size: 16 residues. The V and J ends lost 6 bases and 2 bases respectively, with 16 bases between them. CDR3 nucleotides: TGTGCCAGCAGTCGTAACAGGGTACAGACTAATGAAAAACTGTTTTTT. Its protein is CASSRNRVQTNEKLFF.

This chain links TRBV30 with TRBJ1-5; no clear D. From germline, CDR1 is GTSNPN and CDR2 SVGIG (reference sequence). This CDR3 has 12 residues. The ends were cut back, 4 bases at V and 4 bases at J, with 8 bases in the middle. CDR3 DNA sequence: TGTGCCTGGACACAATCAAATCAGCCCCAGCATTTT. Its protein product is CAWTQSNQPQHF.

This clonotype was counted between two and nine times. CDR3 amino acids: CASSPPLGGAGNEQFF. In DNA, the CDR3 is TGTGCCAGCTCACCACCGCTCGGGGGGGCCGGCAATGAGCAGTTCTTC. The chain employs TRBV18 and TRBJ2-1; 8 bases match TRBD2. The germline gives CDR1 KGHSH, CDR2 LQKENI. CDR3 size: 16 residues. The ends lost 0 bases at V and 6 bases at J; junction bases unmatched: 7. The variable domain in full, with the rest retrieved from reference TRBV18 and TRBJ2-1, is NAGVMQNPRHLVRRRGQEARLRCSPMKGHSHVYWYRQLPEEGLKFMVYLQKENIIDESGMPKERFSAEFPKEGPSILRIQQVVRGDSAAYFCASSPPLGGAGNEQFFGPGTRLTVL.

This clonotype was detected ten times or more. The chain uses TRBV9 and TRBJ2-7; D gene unclear. Per the germline V gene, CDR1 is SGDLS and CDR2 is YYNGEE. V shed 2 bases and J shed 5 bases, with 17 bases lying between them. This CDR3 comprises 15 residues. CDR3: CASSVTIEPSNEQYF. The CDR3 DNA follows: TGTGCCAGCAGCGTCACGATCGAGCCGTCGAACGAGCAGTACTTC.

The V call is TRBV7-3, the J call TRBJ2-3; D gene unclear. This CDR3 has 15 amino acids. V lost 4 bases to trimming and J lost 0 bases, with 11 bases between them. Germline CDR1 reads SGHTA; CDR2 reads FQGTGA. The CDR3 region has the DNA TGTGCCAGCAGCTCATTAGCAAGGAGCACAGATACGCAGTATTTT. This gives the protein CASSSLARSTDTQYF.

This clonotype was observed many times. The chain carries TRBV29-1 and TRBJ2-3; the D gene could be TRBD1 or TRBD2 (6 bases each). With 4 bases removed from V and 4 bases from J, the gap between germline ends came to 12 bases. Germline CDR1 SQVTM, CDR2 ANQGSEA. The CDR3 length is 13 residues. In DNA form, the CDR3 reads TGCAGCGTTGCCCGGGGGCGGGCAGATACGCAGTATTTT. Translating gives CSVARGRADTQYF.

This clonotype was seen ten or more times. The rearrangement links TRBV12-3 or TRBV12-4 to TRBJ2-7, with D maybe TRBD2 (5 bases). The CDR3 sequence is 14 residues long. V lost 5 bases and J 0 bases, leaving 11 bases between the germline ends. CDR3 sequence (DNA): TGTGCCAGCAGTCAACCACGGGGCTCCTACGAGCAGTACTTC. This sequence encodes CASSQPRGSYEQYF.

This clonotype has just a few counts. The chain combines TRBV5-1 with TRBJ1-1; 7 bases are shared with TRBD1. This CDR3 is 15 amino acids long. Germline lookup yields CDR1 SGHRS and CDR2 YFSETQ. The trim removed 4 bases at V and 1 base at J, leaving 7 bases unmatched. CDR3 nucleotide sequence: TGCGCCAGCAGCGTAGGACAGGTTTCGAACACTGAAGCTTTCTTT. This encodes CASSVGQVSNTEAFF.

On this clonotype itself: This may stem from a read error, because a much larger clone lies one nucleotide away. CDR3 nucleotides: TGCGACAGCAGCAATTATCGGGACAGGGGGAGGAACACTGAAGCTTTCTTT. It translates to CDSSNYRDRGRNTEAFF. The J gene is TRBJ1-1, the V gene TRBV5-1, with TRBD1 matching over 11 bases. CDR3 length equals 17 residues. Germline-derived CDR1 and CDR2 are SGHRS and YFSETQ.